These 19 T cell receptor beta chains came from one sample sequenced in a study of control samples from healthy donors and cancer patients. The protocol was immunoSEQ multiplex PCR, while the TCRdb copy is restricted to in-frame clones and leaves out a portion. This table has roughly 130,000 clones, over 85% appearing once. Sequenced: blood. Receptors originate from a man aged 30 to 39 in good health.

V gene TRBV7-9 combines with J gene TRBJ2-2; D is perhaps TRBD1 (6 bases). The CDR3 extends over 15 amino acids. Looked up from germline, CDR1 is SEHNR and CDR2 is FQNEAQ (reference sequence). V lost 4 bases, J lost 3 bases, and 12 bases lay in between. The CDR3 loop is CASSSDRPHTGELFF. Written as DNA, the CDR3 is TGTGCCAGCAGCTCAGACAGGCCACACACCGGGGAGCTGTTTTTT.

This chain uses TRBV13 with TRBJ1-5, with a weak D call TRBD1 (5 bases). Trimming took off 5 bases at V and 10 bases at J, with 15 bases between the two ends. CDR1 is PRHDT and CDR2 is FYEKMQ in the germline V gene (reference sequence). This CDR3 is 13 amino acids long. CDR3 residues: CASSKGDLGPQHF. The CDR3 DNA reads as TGTGCCAGCAGCAAAGGGGACTTGGGCCCCCAGCATTTT.

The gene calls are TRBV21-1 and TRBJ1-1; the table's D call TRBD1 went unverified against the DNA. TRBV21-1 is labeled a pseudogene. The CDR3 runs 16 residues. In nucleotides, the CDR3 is TGTGCCAGCAGCAAAGCGCTGGACAGAGTGAACACTGAAGCTTTCTTT. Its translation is CASSKALDRVNTEAFF.

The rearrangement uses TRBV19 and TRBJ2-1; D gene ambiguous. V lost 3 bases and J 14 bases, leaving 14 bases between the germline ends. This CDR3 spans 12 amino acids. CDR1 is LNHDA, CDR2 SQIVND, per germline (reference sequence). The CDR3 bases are TGTGCCAGTAGTATTAGCCGAGAAAGGAAGTTCTTC. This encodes CASSISRERKFF.

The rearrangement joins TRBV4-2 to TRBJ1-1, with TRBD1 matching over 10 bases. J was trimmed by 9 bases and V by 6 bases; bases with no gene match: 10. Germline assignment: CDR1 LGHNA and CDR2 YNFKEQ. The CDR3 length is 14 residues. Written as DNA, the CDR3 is TGTGCCAGCAGGATGACAGGGGGCGAGTCCAAAGCTTTCTTT. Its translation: CASRMTGGESKAFF.

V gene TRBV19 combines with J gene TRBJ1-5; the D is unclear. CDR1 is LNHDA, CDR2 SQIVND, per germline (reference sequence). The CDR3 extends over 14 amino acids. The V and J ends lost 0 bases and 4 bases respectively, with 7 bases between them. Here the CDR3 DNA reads TGTGCCAGTAGTATAGACAGGTGGAATCAGCCCCAGCATTTT. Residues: CASSIDRWNQPQHF.

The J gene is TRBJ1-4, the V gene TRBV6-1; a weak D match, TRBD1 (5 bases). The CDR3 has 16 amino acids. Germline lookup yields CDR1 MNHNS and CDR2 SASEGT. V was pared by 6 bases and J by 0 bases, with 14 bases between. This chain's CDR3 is CASRERGLATNEKLFF. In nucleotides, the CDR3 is TGTGCCAGCAGGGAACGGGGACTTGCAACTAATGAAAAACTGTTTTTT.

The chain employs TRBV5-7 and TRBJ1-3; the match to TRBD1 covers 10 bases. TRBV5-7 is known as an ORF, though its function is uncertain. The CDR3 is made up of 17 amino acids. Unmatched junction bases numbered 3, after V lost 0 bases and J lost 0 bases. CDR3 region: CASSLEGTGDSGNTIYF. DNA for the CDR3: TGTGCCAGCAGCTTGGAGGGGACAGGGGACTCTGGAAACACCATATATTTT.

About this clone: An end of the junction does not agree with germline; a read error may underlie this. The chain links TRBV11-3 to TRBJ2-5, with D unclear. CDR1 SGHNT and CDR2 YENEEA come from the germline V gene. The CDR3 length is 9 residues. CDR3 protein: CVSSPIQYF. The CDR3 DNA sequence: TGTGTCAGCAGCCCTATTCAGTACTTC.

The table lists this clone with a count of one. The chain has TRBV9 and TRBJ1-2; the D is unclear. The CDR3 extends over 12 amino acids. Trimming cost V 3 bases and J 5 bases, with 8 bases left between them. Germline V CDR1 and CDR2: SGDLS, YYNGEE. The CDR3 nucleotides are TGTGCCAGCAGCGGAGGGAGGTATGGCTACACCTTC. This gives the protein CASSGGRYGYTF.

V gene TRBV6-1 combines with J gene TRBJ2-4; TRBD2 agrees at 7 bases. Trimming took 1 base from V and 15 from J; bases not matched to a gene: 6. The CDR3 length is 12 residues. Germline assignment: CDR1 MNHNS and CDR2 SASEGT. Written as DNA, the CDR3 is TGTGCCAGCAGTGAAGGGGAGGGCCCCCGGTACTTC. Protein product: CASSEGEGPRYF.

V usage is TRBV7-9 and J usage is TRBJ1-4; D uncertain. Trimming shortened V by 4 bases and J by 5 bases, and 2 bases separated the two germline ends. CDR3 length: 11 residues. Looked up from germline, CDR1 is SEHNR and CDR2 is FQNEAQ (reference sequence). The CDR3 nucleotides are TGTGCCAGCAGCTACAATGAAAAACTGTTTTTT. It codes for CASSYNEKLFF.

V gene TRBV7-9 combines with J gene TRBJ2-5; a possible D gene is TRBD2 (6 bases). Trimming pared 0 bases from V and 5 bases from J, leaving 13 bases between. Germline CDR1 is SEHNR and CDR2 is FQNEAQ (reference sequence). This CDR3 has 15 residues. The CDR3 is CASSLATRGGETQYF. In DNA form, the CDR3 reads TGTGCCAGCAGCTTAGCGACTAGGGGCGGGGAGACCCAGTACTTC.

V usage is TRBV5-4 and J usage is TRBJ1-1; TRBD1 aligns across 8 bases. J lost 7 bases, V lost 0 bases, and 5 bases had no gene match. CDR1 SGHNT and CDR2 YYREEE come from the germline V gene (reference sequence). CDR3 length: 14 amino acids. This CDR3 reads CASSLGTGSLEAFF. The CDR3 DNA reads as TGTGCCAGCAGCTTGGGGACAGGGTCCCTTGAAGCTTTCTTT.

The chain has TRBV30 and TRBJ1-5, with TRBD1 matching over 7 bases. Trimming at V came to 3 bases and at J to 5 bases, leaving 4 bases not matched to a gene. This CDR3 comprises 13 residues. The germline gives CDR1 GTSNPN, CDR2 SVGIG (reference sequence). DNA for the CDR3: TGTGCCTGGAGCCGGGGGACAGATCAGCCCCAGCATTTT. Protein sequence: CAWSRGTDQPQHF.

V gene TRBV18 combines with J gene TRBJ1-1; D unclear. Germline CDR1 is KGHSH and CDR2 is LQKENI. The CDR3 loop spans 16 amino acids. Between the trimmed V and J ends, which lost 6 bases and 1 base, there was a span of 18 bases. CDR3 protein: CASSPGPGRGNTEAFF. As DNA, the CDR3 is TGTGCCAGCTCCCCCGGCCCAGGCAGAGGGAACACTGAAGCTTTCTTT.

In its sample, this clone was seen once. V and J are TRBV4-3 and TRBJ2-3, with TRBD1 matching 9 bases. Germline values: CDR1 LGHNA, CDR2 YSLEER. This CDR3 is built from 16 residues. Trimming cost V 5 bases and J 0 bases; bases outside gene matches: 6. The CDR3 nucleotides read TGCGCCAGCAGCACACAGGGGGCGCCGAGCACAGATACGCAGTATTTT. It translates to CASSTQGAPSTDTQYF.

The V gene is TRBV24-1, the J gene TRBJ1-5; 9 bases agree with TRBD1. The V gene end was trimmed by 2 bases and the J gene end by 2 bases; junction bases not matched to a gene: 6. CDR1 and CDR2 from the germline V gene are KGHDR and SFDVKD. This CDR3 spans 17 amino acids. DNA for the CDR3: TGTGCCACCAGTGATTGGACAGGGGAGGAGGGCAATCAGCCCCAGCATTTT. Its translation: CATSDWTGEEGNQPQHF.

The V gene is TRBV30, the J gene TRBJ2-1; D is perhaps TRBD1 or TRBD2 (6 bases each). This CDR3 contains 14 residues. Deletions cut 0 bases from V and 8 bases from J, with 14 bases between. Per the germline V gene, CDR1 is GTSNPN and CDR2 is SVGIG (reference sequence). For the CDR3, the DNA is TGTGCCTGGAGTGTACTGGTGGGGGGCGATGAGCAGTTCTTC. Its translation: CAWSVLVGGDEQFF. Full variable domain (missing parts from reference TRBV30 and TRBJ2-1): SQTIHQWPATLVQPVGSPLSLECTVEGTSNPNLYWYRQAAGRGLQLLFYSVGIGQISSEVPQNLSASRPQDRQFILSSKKLLLSDSGFYLCAWSVLVGGDEQFFGPGTRLTVL.